The 19 T cell receptor beta chains given below trace back to one sample, sequenced in a study of blood T cell repertoires in COVID-19. Sequencing was performed with immunoSEQ multiplex PCR; in TCRdb, only in-frame clones are kept and a portion is missing. The profile shows over 200,000 clones, nearly 90% of them singletons. The specimen sequenced was PBMCs or T cells enriched from blood (not recorded which). All receptors come from a young man who had been exposed to COVID-19.

The genes are TRBV5-1 and TRBJ2-7; the match to TRBD1 covers 9 bases. Germline V lookup: CDR1 SGHRS, CDR2 YFSETQ. V lost 2 bases and J lost 3; bases outside the gene matches: 3. The CDR3 contains 14 residues. CDR3 nucleotides: TGCGCCAGCAGCTTCGGGACAGGGAACTACGAGCAGTACTTC. This sequence encodes CASSFGTGNYEQYF. Full variable domain (missing parts from reference TRBV5-1 and TRBJ2-7): KAGVTQTPRYLIKTRGQQVTLSCSPISGHRSVSWYQQTPGQGLQFLFEYFSETQRNKGNFPGRFSGRQFSNSRSEMNVSTLELGDSALYLCASSFGTGNYEQYFGPGTRLTVT.

The genes are TRBV10-3 and TRBJ1-5, with TRBD1 matching 10 bases. This CDR3 has 19 residues. V dropped 2 bases and J dropped 2; count of bases not matched to a gene: 12. Looked up from germline, CDR1 is ENHRY and CDR2 is SYGVKD. CDR3 DNA: TGTGCCATCAGTGAGCTAGGGGGCTCCGGGACAGGGGGCAATCAGCCCCAGCATTTT. The encoded protein is CAISELGGSGTGGNQPQHF.

This sequence joins TRBV11-2 and TRBJ1-4, with 9 bases fitting TRBD1. Germline loops: CDR1 SGHAT, CDR2 FQNNGV. V shed 5 bases and J 3 bases; nucleotides not matched to a gene: 13. The CDR3 spans 18 residues. The CDR3 DNA reads TGTGCCAGCAGCCAAACAGGGGGCCGGTTATACTCTAATGAAAAACTGTTTTTT. Protein sequence: CASSQTGGRLYSNEKLFF.

The chain recombines TRBV5-6 with TRBJ2-7, with 7 bases that match TRBD1. J gave up 7 bases and V 1 base, and 17 bases lay outside the gene matches. The CDR3 has 17 residues. Germline CDR1 reads SGHDT; CDR2 reads YYEEEE. The CDR3 coding sequence is TGTGCCAGCAGCTTGATCCCGGGACAGCACTATCCTACTGAGCAGTACTTC. It encodes CASSLIPGQHYPTEQYF.

To note about this clone: The CDR3 does not end in the conserved phenylalanine or tryptophan, so this is likely a read error. The DNA is omitted, as the CDR3 cannot be located on it reliably, and the CDR3 follows TCRdb's listing. The V gene is TRBV9, the J gene TRBJ1-2. Both ends counted, the CDR3 spans 11 residues. Germline assignment: CDR1 SGDLS and CDR2 YYNGEE. CDR3 region: CASSPREPDGI.

The genes are TRBV6-4 and TRBJ1-1; D call uncertain. Trimming pared 4 bases from V and 2 bases from J, leaving 2 bases between. CDR1 MRHNA and CDR2 SNTAGT come from the germline V gene. The CDR3 extends over 11 amino acids. The DNA for the CDR3 is TGTGCCAGCAGTGTAAACACTGAAGCTTTCTTT. It yields the protein CASSVNTEAFF.

The V call is TRBV19, the J call TRBJ2-5, with D perhaps TRBD1 (5 bases). The V and J ends lost 6 bases and 2 bases respectively, with 10 bases between them. This CDR3 is built from 13 residues. CDR1 and CDR2 from the germline V gene are LNHDA and SQIVND (reference sequence). CDR3 sequence reads: CASSHDSQETQYF. In DNA, the CDR3 is TGTGCCAGTAGCCACGACAGTCAAGAGACCCAGTACTTC.

The chain employs TRBV5-1 and TRBJ2-5, with 8 bases fitting TRBD2. J was trimmed by 2 bases and V by 5 bases; bases with no gene match: 5. This CDR3 is 14 amino acids long. Germline V gene lookup returns CDR1 SGHRS and CDR2 YFSETQ. CDR3 nucleotides: TGCGCCAGCAGACGGGGGGGAGAGCAAGAGACCCAGTACTTC. Translated: CASRRGGEQETQYF.

This chain connects TRBV5-6 to TRBJ1-1; D is undetermined. V lost 4 bases, J lost 2 bases, and 12 bases lay in between. This CDR3 spans 14 amino acids. Germline-derived CDR1 and CDR2 are SGHDT and YYEEEE. CDR3 DNA sequence: TGTGCCAGCAGCAAGTCTGCAGTAAACACTGAAGCTTTCTTT. This sequence encodes CASSKSAVNTEAFF.

As for this clone: This may be a read error, as it is one base from a much larger clone. Different DNA sequences within this sample yield the same CDR3. The V and J genes are TRBV10-1 and TRBJ2-1; a weak D match, TRBD2 (6 bases). Germline-derived CDR1 and CDR2 are WNHNN and SYGVQD (reference sequence). The V end was cut by 3 bases, the J end by 5 bases, with 11 bases between. This CDR3 has 14 amino acids. For the CDR3, the DNA is TGCGCCAGCAGTGATTGGCGGGGAAACAATGAGCAGTTCTTC. It specifies CASSDWRGNNEQFF.

The V call is TRBV7-9, the J call TRBJ2-5, with 8 bases lining up with TRBD1. V lost 4 bases to trimming and J lost 1 base; unmatched junction nucleotides: 11. The germline gives CDR1 SEHNR, CDR2 FQNEAQ (reference sequence). CDR3 length equals 17 residues. The CDR3 DNA is TGTGCCAGCAGCTCGAGGATCCGCAGGGGGCGCCAAGAGACCCAGTACTTC. Protein product: CASSSRIRRGRQETQYF.

The chain employs TRBV27 and TRBJ1-3; possibly TRBD1 for D (6 bases). The V end was cut by 1 base, the J end by 0 bases, with 13 bases between. Germline CDR1 MNHEY, CDR2 SMNVEV (reference sequence). The CDR3 is 17 residues long. CDR3 nucleotide sequence: TGTGCCAGCAGTTTATTCGGCACAGGGCCCTCTGGAAACACCATATATTTT. Its protein product is CASSLFGTGPSGNTIYF.

V and J are TRBV11-2 and TRBJ2-3; tentative D call: TRBD1 (5 bases). CDR3 length: 16 residues. Germline lookup yields CDR1 SGHAT and CDR2 FQNNGV. Trimming cost V 1 base and J 4 bases, with 15 bases left between them. The DNA for the CDR3 is TGTGCCAGCAGCTTAGTGGCCGTGACAGTCGCAGATACGCAGTATTTT. This codes for CASSLVAVTVADTQYF.

The chain couples TRBV5-1 to TRBJ1-2; the match to TRBD1 covers 7 bases. Losses at the gene ends were 0 bases for V and 4 bases for J; bases not matched to a gene: 3. From germline, CDR1 is SGHRS and CDR2 YFSETQ. The CDR3 consists of 14 residues. Here the CDR3 DNA reads TGCGCCAGCAGCTTGGTACAGGGGCCCTATGGCTACACCTTC. It yields the protein CASSLVQGPYGYTF. Full variable domain (outside the CDR3, taken from reference TRBV5-1 and TRBJ1-2): KAGVTQTPRYLIKTRGQQVTLSCSPISGHRSVSWYQQTPGQGLQFLFEYFSETQRNKGNFPGRFSGRQFSNSRSEMNVSTLELGDSALYLCASSLVQGPYGYTFGSGTRLTVV.

V gene TRBV3-1 (or the pseudogene TRBV3-2) combines with J gene TRBJ2-5, with 7 bases fitting TRBD2. The CDR3 has 16 residues. The ends lost 0 bases at V and 4 bases at J; junction bases unmatched: 8. Looked up from germline, CDR1 is LGHDT and CDR2 is YNNKEL (reference sequence). CDR3 bases: TGTGCCAGCAGCCAAGAACTAGGACTAGGAGGAGAGACCCAGTACTTC. It yields the protein CASSQELGLGGETQYF.

The CDR3 here is CASSGGSPGLYDTGELFF. The CDR3 DNA is TGTGCCAGCAGCGGGGGGTCACCAGGGCTGTACGACACCGGGGAGCTGTTTTTT. The genes are TRBV5-4 and TRBJ2-2; the D gene is possibly TRBD2 (6 bases). Trimming cost V 4 bases and J 3 bases, with 22 bases left between them. In germline, CDR1 is SGHNT, CDR2 YYREEE (reference sequence). The CDR3 has 18 residues.

This clone was observed a single time. V and J are TRBV6-4 and TRBJ2-1; 11 bases are shared with TRBD2. The germline CDR1 and CDR2 sequences are MRHNA and SNTAGT. This CDR3 has 15 residues. V gave up 2 bases and J gave up 7 bases; unmatched junction bases: 4. Here the CDR3 reads CASSDTLAGGNEQFF. For the CDR3, the DNA is TGTGCCAGCAGTGACACCCTAGCGGGGGGAAATGAGCAGTTCTTC.

The rearrangement links TRBV6-6 to TRBJ2-5; 11 nucleotides match TRBD2. The germline CDR1 and CDR2 sequences are MNHNY and SVGAGI (reference sequence). The CDR3 is 16 amino acids. With V trimmed by 6 bases and J by 0 bases, 6 bases remained unmatched. CDR3 sequence reads: CASSPTSGEDQETQYF. The CDR3 region has the DNA TGTGCCAGCAGCCCGACTAGCGGGGAAGACCAAGAGACCCAGTACTTC.

The genes are TRBV19 and TRBJ1-5; 9 nucleotides line up with TRBD1. V shed 6 bases and J 4 bases; nucleotides not matched to a gene: 7. Germline V gene sequence: CDR1 LNHDA, CDR2 SQIVND (reference sequence). The CDR3 totals 15 residues. CDR3 in amino acids: CASSSEGQGNQPQHF. The CDR3 DNA is TGTGCCAGTAGCTCAGAGGGACAGGGTAATCAGCCCCAGCATTTT.